This T cell receptor (beta chain) was found in a study of T cell responses to AZD1222 COVID-19 vaccine. Findings and limits, study-wide: Reportedly, nearly half of unique spike TCRs recognized epitopes outside B.1.351/B.1.1.7 mutations. At 160-218 and 743-854, vaccine-associated CD4 TCRs were dominant, and they spanned spike. Clonal diversity was possibly underestimated, and the donors were mostly white British, with more females.

The repertoire was sequenced with immunoSEQ multiplex PCR; TCRdb's copy has only in-frame clones and lacks some. The profile shows fewer than 120,000 clones, about 87% of them singletons. The germline V gene encodes CDR1 SGHTA and CDR2 FQGNSA. The length of the CDR3 is 15 residues. V shed 6 bases, J shed 9 bases, and the junction held 10 bases outside the gene matches. Note on this clone: Antigen: not known.

Specimen: peripheral blood, collected on day 0 of AZD1222 vaccination. The V gene is TRBV7-2, the J gene TRBJ2-1; 11 nucleotides line up with TRBD2. This receptor was taken from an adult in good health. Here the CDR3 reads CASSLMVAGGIEQFF. For the CDR3, the DNA is TGTGCCAGCAGTTTAATGGTAGCGGGAGGGATTGAGCAGTTCTTC.